The TCR beta chain under discussion was sequenced for a study of T cell responses to AZD1222 COVID-19 vaccine. The study, taken as a whole, reports: Only 5 or 6 individuals given AZD1222 were seropositive at baseline. Vaccine-associated CD4 TCRs ranged over spike, dominating at 160-218 and 743-854. All repertoire sampling was performed exclusively after the peak T cell response.

Note on this clone: What it recognizes is unknown.

Measured with immunoSEQ multiplex PCR; TCRdb has only the in-frame clones, and not every one. The sample records about 120,000 clones, just over 90% being singletons. V gave up 4 bases and J gave up 1 base, with 11 bases separating them. The CDR3 runs 15 residues. In germline, CDR1 is SGHRS, CDR2 YFSETQ. The sequencing used peripheral blood, collected on day 0 of AZD1222 vaccination. This chain uses TRBV5-1 with TRBJ2-2; D possibly uses TRBD1 or TRBD2 (5 bases each). The source of this sequence is an adult in good health. The CDR3 region has the DNA TGCGCCAGCAGCAGGGACGGACTGAACACCGGGGAGCTGTTTTTT. It encodes CASSRDGLNTGELFF.